The 13 T cell receptor beta chains listed next were all sequenced from one sample in a study of response to subunit inactivated influenza vaccine. TCRdb processed the RT-PCR reads anew with MiXCR; each CDR3 protein has one entry. The repertoire has about 700,000 distinct CDR3 sequences, around 14% of them found once; the top ten carry 5.5% to 7%. The starting material was PBMCs from blood, obtained approximately 15 days before vaccination. All receptors come from a man in his fifties who received an inactivated influenza vaccine.

The genes are TRBV19 and TRBJ2-5; TRBD1 is a possible D gene (6 bases). The CDR3 is 13 residues long. Germline assignment: CDR1 LNHDA and CDR2 SQIVND (reference sequence). V was clipped by 4 bases and J by 5 bases, with 11 bases between them. Written as DNA, the CDR3 is TGTGCCAGTAGTAGGGGACAATCTGAGACCCAGTACTTC. Translated, it gives CASSRGQSETQYF.

About this clonotype itself: The junction departs from the called germline gene at one end, perhaps through a read error. This rearrangement joins TRBV7-6 to TRBJ2-5; the D gene is possibly TRBD2 (6 bases). The CDR3 has 13 amino acids. Germline V gene data show CDR1 as SGHVS and CDR2 as FNYEAQ. The chain's CDR3 is CASILAPGGAQYF. CDR3 nucleotide sequence: TGTGCCAGCATCTTAGCACCAGGCGGGGCCCAGTACTTC.

The rearrangement joins TRBV14 to TRBJ2-3; D tentatively reads TRBD1 or TRBD2 (5 bases each). The CDR3 totals 18 residues. Per the germline V gene, CDR1 is SGHDN and CDR2 is FVKESK. Trimming removed 1 base at V and 2 bases at J, with 19 bases between. CDR3 protein: CASSQAPGRRSDTDTQYF. CDR3 DNA sequence: TGTGCCAGCAGCCAAGCTCCGGGACGGAGATCCGACACAGATACGCAGTATTTT.

Regarding this clonotype: A read error is possible here, since a much larger clone lies one base away. The chain carries TRBV27 and TRBJ2-1; 12 bases map to TRBD2. CDR1 MNHEY and CDR2 SMNVEV come from the germline V gene (reference sequence). This CDR3 contains 16 residues. CDR3 nucleotides: TGTGCCACCAGTCCCACGGGACTAGCGGGTTACAATGAGCAGTTCTTC. This translates into CATSPTGLAGYNEQFF.

The chain couples TRBV4-1 to TRBJ1-4; 12 nucleotides align to TRBD1. Per the germline V gene, CDR1 is MGHRA and CDR2 is YSYEKL. The J segment lost 4 bases and the V segment lost 0 bases, leaving 3 bases of the junction unmatched. The CDR3 extends over 17 amino acids. The CDR3 sequence: CASSQEGTGGLNEKLFF. The CDR3 DNA follows: TGCGCCAGCAGCCAAGAAGGGACAGGGGGCCTTAATGAAAAACTGTTTTTT.

This chain uses TRBV20-1 with TRBJ2-1; D not resolved. CDR1 and CDR2 from the germline V gene are DFQATT and SNEGSKA (reference sequence). The CDR3 totals 10 residues. Trimming left V 2 bases short and J 7 bases short, with 3 bases between. The CDR3 is CSARQNEQFF. The CDR3 nucleotides read TGCAGTGCTAGACAAAATGAGCAGTTCTTC.

This clonotype was seen repeatedly, ten times or more. V gene TRBV4-3 combines with J gene TRBJ2-7, with D perhaps matching TRBD2 (5 bases). Trimming shortened V by 0 bases and J by 5 bases, and 20 bases separated the two germline ends. The CDR3 contains 17 residues. CDR1 is LGHNA and CDR2 is YSLEER in the germline V gene. In nucleotides, the CDR3 is TGCGCCAGCAGCCAAGATGGAGCGGCCAGTTACTGGGACGAGCAGTACTTC. Its translation is CASSQDGAASYWDEQYF.

This chain connects TRBV3-1 to TRBJ2-5; 8 bases agree with TRBD1. J was trimmed by 9 bases and V by 3 bases; bases with no gene match: 9. CDR1 and CDR2 from the germline V gene are LGHDT and YNNKEL (reference sequence). The CDR3 is 14 amino acids. The CDR3 region is CASSHLQGVRAQYF. The DNA for the CDR3 is TGTGCCAGCAGCCATCTACAGGGGGTTCGGGCCCAGTACTTC.

V is TRBV29-1 and J is TRBJ2-1; D ambiguous. Germline CDR1 is SQVTM and CDR2 is ANQGSEA. The V end lost 1 base, the J end lost 4 bases, and 14 bases lay between the germline ends. The CDR3 is made up of 15 amino acids. The CDR3 sequence is CSVEGGRLTYNEQFF. The CDR3 DNA follows: TGCAGCGTTGAAGGAGGACGTCTAACATACAATGAGCAGTTCTTC.

Worth noting for this clonotype: Mismatch with germline at one junction end may stem from a read error. The chain carries TRBV14 and TRBJ2-7; D perhaps matches TRBD2 (6 bases). This CDR3 has 15 residues. The germline gives CDR1 SGHDN, CDR2 FVKESK. The CDR3 sequence: CASSQAIGLPGGTNF. The CDR3 DNA sequence: TGTGCCAGCAGCCAAGCGATCGGGCTACCCGGGGGTACGAACTTC.

The chain couples TRBV20-1 to TRBJ2-7; TRBD2 aligns across 7 bases. Unmatched junction bases numbered 8, after V lost 0 bases and J lost 0 bases. CDR3 length equals 16 residues. Looked up from germline, CDR1 is DFQATT and CDR2 is SNEGSKA (reference sequence). Here the CDR3 reads CSARDIRGRSSYEQYF. The CDR3 DNA follows: TGCAGTGCTAGAGATATTCGCGGGAGATCCTCCTACGAGCAGTACTTC.

This clonotype was counted between two and nine times. The chain carries TRBV15 and TRBJ2-1; perhaps TRBD2 as D (7 bases). From germline, CDR1 is LNHNV and CDR2 YYDKDF (reference sequence). The CDR3 has 15 amino acids. V shed 2 bases and J shed 4 bases, with 12 bases lying between them. CDR3 sequence (DNA): TGTGCCACCAGCAGAAGGGGGGGTTCATACAATGAGCAGTTCTTC. Translation gives CATSRRGGSYNEQFF.

This chain uses TRBV6-2 or TRBV6-3 with TRBJ2-1; 9 nucleotides agree with TRBD1. The CDR3 covers 14 residues. V was pared by 2 bases and J by 15 bases, with 11 bases of the junction left unmatched. The germline CDR1 and CDR2 sequences are MNHEY and SVGEGT. CDR3 bases: TGTGCCAGCAGTTACCAGTACGGGACAGGGCAGGCGTTCTTC. Translating it yields CASSYQYGTGQAFF.